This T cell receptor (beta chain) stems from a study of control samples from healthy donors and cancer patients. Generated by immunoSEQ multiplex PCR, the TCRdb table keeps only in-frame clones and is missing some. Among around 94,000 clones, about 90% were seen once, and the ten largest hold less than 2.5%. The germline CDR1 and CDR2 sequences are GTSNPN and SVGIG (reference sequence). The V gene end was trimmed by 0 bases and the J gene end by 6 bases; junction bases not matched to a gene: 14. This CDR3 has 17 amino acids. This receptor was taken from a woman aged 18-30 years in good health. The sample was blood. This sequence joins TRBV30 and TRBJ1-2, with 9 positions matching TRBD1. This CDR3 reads CAWSVGPDRGKSNGYTF. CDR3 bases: TGTGCCTGGAGTGTAGGGCCCGACAGGGGGAAGTCGAATGGCTACACCTTC.